This is a list of T cell receptor beta chains from one sample in a study of persistence of HIV-infected CD4 T cells. The method was immunoSEQ multiplex PCR; TCRdb's version includes in-frame clones alone and lacks a portion of them. Of 35,000 or so clones detected, under 90% appear once; the ten largest clones hold 5% to 5.5%. These receptors' antigens are unknown. The specimen comprised cultured CD4+ T cells from PBMCs, sampled from a patient who received antiretroviral therapy. The origin of the receptors is an adult with HIV. The donor label of this sample is uncertain. Each CDR3 is given with its conserved first and last residue. A D gene is named only where the DNA matches it firmly. The size entry is marked missing in some rows and otherwise reads once, few, many or a size class.

TRBV5-1	TRBD1	-	TRBJ1-3	TGCGCCAGCAGCTTACAGGGGTCGAGCTCTGGAAACACCATATATTTT	CASSLQGSSSGNTIYF
TRBV2	-	-	TRBJ1-1	TGTGCCAGCAGGGAGAGGGGTGGAACTGAAGCTTTCTTT	CASRERGGTEAFF
TRBV5-1	-	-	TRBJ2-2	TGCGCCAGCAGCTCCCTCGGCGCAGGCAACACCGGGGAGCTGTTTTTT	CASSSLGAGNTGELFF
TRBV28	TRBD1	-	TRBJ2-1	TGTGCCAGCAGTCCCGGTGGGGGACAGGCAAATGAGCAGTTCTTC	CASSPGGGQANEQFF
TRBV7-9	TRBD1	-	TRBJ1-5	TGTGCCAGCACCAACGAGGGCAGGGGGGGTCAGCCCCAGCATTTT	CASTNEGRGGQPQHF
TRBV5-4	TRBD2	-	TRBJ2-2	TGTGCCAGCAGCGTACCGGGACTAGCAGCCGGGGAGCTGTTTTTT	CASSVPGLAAGELFF
TRBV5-1	-	-	TRBJ1-2	TGCGCCAGCAGTACCGGGGGGAACTATGGCTACACCTTC	CASSTGGNYGYTF
TRBV5-3	-	once	TRBJ2-2	TGTGCCAGAAGCTTGGTGTGTTTTGGCACCGGGGAGCTGTTTTTT	CARSLVCFGTGELFF
TRBV10-2	-	-	TRBJ1-1	TGCGCCAGCAGTGATGTCCGGGTTATGAGGAACACTGAAGCTTTCTTT	CASSDVRVMRNTEAFF
TRBV4-1	TRBD2	-	TRBJ2-3	TGCGCCAGCAGCCAAGATGGGGGACTAACGTACACAGATACGCAGTATTTT	CASSQDGGLTYTDTQYF
TRBV28	TRBD2	-	TRBJ2-2	TGTGCCAGCAGTTTAAAGCTCGCGGGGGGCGCCGCCGGGGAGCTGTTTTTT	CASSLKLAGGAAGELFF
TRBV7-2	TRBD1	-	TRBJ2-7	TGTGCCAGCAGTCTGACGGGACAGGGGGCGTTCGAGCAGTACTTC	CASSLTGQGAFEQYF
TRBV10-2	-	-	TRBJ2-3	TGCGCCAGCACACTACCACGGGACTCCGACGGCACAGATACGCAGTATTTT	CASTLPRDSDGTDTQYF
TRBV18	-	-	TRBJ2-2	TGTGCCAGCTCACAGGGTGCCGGGGAGCTGTTTTTT	CASSQGAGELFF
TRBV7-9	TRBD1	-	TRBJ1-2	TGTGCCAGCAGCTTGTTCGGACAGGGGGCGCGAGGCTACACCTTC	CASSLFGQGARGYTF
TRBV27	TRBD1	-	TRBJ1-6	TGTGCCAGCAGTTTCGGGACAGGGGGCTATAATTCACCCCTCCACTTT	CASSFGTGGYNSPLHF
TRBV7-2	TRBD2	few	TRBJ2-7	TGTGCCAGCAGGGGACTAGCGGGAGCCTACGAGCAGTACTTC	CASRGLAGAYEQYF
TRBV18	-	-	TRBJ2-1	TGTGCCAGCTCACCACTGGAGGGGGAGGCTGAGCAGTTCTTC	CASSPLEGEAEQFF
TRBV5-4	-	-	TRBJ1-1	TGTGCCAGCAGCTCGGTAGACGGGAACACTGAAGCTTTCTTT	CASSSVDGNTEAFF
TRBV5-5	-	-	TRBJ2-5	TGTGCCAGCAGCCTCCTACAGGGTCAAGAGACCCAGTACTTC	CASSLLQGQETQYF
TRBV25-1	TRBD2	-	TRBJ2-3	TGTGCCAGCAGTGAAGGGGGCGGGGGGAGGTCGGATACGCAGTATTTT	CASSEGGGGRSDTQYF
TRBV7-3	TRBD1	once	TRBJ1-2	TGTGCCAGCAGCATCGGACAGGGGGCCGTCTATGGCTACACCTTC	CASSIGQGAVYGYTF
TRBV28	TRBD1	-	TRBJ1-2	TGTGCCAGCAGTCCATCAGGACAGGGGGCGAACTATGGCTACACCTTC	CASSPSGQGANYGYTF
TRBV5-1	-	-	TRBJ2-5	TGCGCCAGCAGCTCAAACGGAATTCCGGGGACCCAGTACTTC	CASSSNGIPGTQYF
TRBV3-1/TRBV3-2	TRBD2	-	TRBJ2-7	TGTGCCAGCAGCCAATACCTGGGACTAGCGTACTCCTACGAGCAGTACTTC	CASSQYLGLAYSYEQYF
TRBV21-1	-	-	TRBJ1-1	TGTGCCAGAGATTGGTCCCCCGCGCGGAACACTGAAGCTTTCTTT	CARDWSPARNTEAFF
TRBV5-5	TRBD2	-	TRBJ2-1	TGTGCCAGCAGCTTATTAGCGGGGGGTGGCGGTGAGCAGTTCTTC	CASSLLAGGGGEQFF
TRBV6-5	-	-	TRBJ2-5	TGTGCCAGTAGAGATCCCGGGACACCTCAAGAGACCCAGTACTTC	CASRDPGTPQETQYF
TRBV2	-	-	TRBJ1-6	TGTGCCAGCAGTTGGGAGGGGCAGGGGACGGGATCACCCCTCCACTTT	CASSWEGQGTGSPLHF
TRBV23-1	-	-	TRBJ1-2	TGCGCCAGCAGTCCAGGCAGGGGCAGGTATGGCTACACCTTC	CASSPGRGRYGYTF
TRBV19	-	-	TRBJ2-3	TGTGCCAGTAGCCGAGCAGGCGCGGGGTCAGATACGCAGTATTTT	CASSRAGAGSDTQYF
TRBV9	TRBD2	few	TRBJ2-7	TGTGCCAGCAGCGCTCTAGCGGGGCAGTACGAGCAGTACTTC	CASSALAGQYEQYF
TRBV14	-	-	TRBJ2-7	TGTGCCAGCAGCCAAAATCGGCAGGGGGGATACGAGCAGTACTTC	CASSQNRQGGYEQYF
TRBV7-8	-	-	TRBJ2-7	TGTGCCAGCAGCCAGAGCACAGGGAGCTCCTACGAGCAGTACTTC	CASSQSTGSSYEQYF
TRBV7-9	-	-	TRBJ1-4	TGTGCCAGCAGCTTAGGAGGGGGGACTAATGAAAAACTGTTTTTT	CASSLGGGTNEKLFF
TRBV28	-	-	TRBJ1-5	TGTGCCAGCACCTATAGCAATCAGCCCCAGCATTTT	CASTYSNQPQHF
TRBV3-1/TRBV3-2	-	-	TRBJ2-7	TGTGCCAGCAGCCTCGGGACCTACGAGCAGTACTTC	CASSLGTYEQYF